This entry is about one TCR beta chain. This CDR3 spans 13 amino acids. Trimming left V 4 bases short and J 7 bases short, with 13 bases between. CDR1 is SNHLY, CDR2 FYNNEI, per germline. Produced via immunoSEQ multiplex PCR; TCRdb's table is partial and in-frame only. Of about 190,000 clones listed, over 75% are singletons. This specimen belongs to a study of blood T cell repertoires in COVID-19. As for the study in general: PBMCs, B-cell-depleted T cells, or T cells provided the cDNA or gDNA that made up the material.

The sample consisted of peripheral blood. This chain uses TRBV2 with TRBJ1-1, with D hard to call. The clonotype comes from a middle-aged woman who had recovered from COVID-19. Here the CDR3 DNA reads TGTGCCAGCAGTGTGGACGGACTCTTTGAAGCTTTCTTT. Translating it yields CASSVDGLFEAFF.